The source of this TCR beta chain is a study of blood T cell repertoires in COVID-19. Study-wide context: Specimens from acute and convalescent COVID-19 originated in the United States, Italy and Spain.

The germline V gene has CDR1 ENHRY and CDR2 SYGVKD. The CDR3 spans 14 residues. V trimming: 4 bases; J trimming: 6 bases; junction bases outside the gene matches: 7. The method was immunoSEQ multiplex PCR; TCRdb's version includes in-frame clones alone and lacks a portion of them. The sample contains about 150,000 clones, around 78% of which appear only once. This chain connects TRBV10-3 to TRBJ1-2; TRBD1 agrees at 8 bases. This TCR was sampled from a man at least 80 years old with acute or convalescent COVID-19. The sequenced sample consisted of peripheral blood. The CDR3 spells CAISGQGIFNGYTF. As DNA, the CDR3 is TGTGCCATCAGTGGACAGGGGATATTCAATGGCTACACCTTC.